This TCR beta chain was recovered during a study of blood T cells in healthy people across ages. Study summary: Template switching caught about one barcoded beta molecule for each two T cells.

This clonotype occurred once. The antigen remains unidentified. Isolation of PBMCs gave at least 7 million cells per sample. The V end was cut by 1 base, the J end by 5 bases, with 6 bases between. Germline loops: CDR1 MNHEY, CDR2 SMNVEV (reference sequence). The CDR3 is made up of 13 amino acids. The use of a sample-barcoded 5' primer and a J-beta primer mix characterized a second PCR of roughly 7 to 11 cycles. Each of the samples gave a minimum of 2.5 million paired-end reads that contained CDR3. MiXCR, applied by TCRdb to the 5' RACE reads, yields one record per CDR3 protein. Among 650,000 to 900,000 distinct CDR3 sequences listed, approximately 65% were seen once. Study-wide findings and caveats: Because donor CMV status was unknown, expanded clonotype changes were possibly confounded.

The sample taken for sequencing was blood. The sequence was collected from a man under 40 in good health. The chain recombines TRBV27 with TRBJ2-4; D is undetermined. CDR3 in amino acids: CASSLLNENIQYF. Here the CDR3 DNA reads TGTGCCAGCAGTTTATTAAACGAAAACATTCAGTACTTC.